This T cell receptor beta chain was sequenced in a study of siplizumab effects on memory and regulatory T cells. The assay was immunoSEQ multiplex PCR, and TCRdb's table has in-frame clones only and misses some. Here the sample spans 100,000 or so clones, 93% being singletons. Only a few counts were recorded for this clone. The antigen is not known. The study, taken as a whole, reports: Naive T cells seemed more diverse than memory cells and seemed major alloresponse contributors.

Trimming shortened V by 3 bases and J by 8 bases, and 13 bases separated the two germline ends. The CDR3 loop spans 13 amino acids. CDR1 and CDR2 (germline): MDHEN, SYDVKM. V usage is TRBV28 and J usage is TRBJ1-2, with a possible D match to TRBD1 (6 bases). The sequenced sample consisted of non-Treg CD4+ T cells sorted from blood. The receptor was derived from a human donor in good health. CDR3 sequence: CASSFLRGGGYTF. In DNA form, the CDR3 reads TGTGCCAGCAGTTTCCTCAGGGGTGGCGGCTACACCTTC.